One sample yielded the 17 T cell receptor beta chains listed below, sequenced in a study of breast tumors, draining lymph nodes, adjacent tissues. TCRdb fed the multiplex PCR reads into MiXCR, producing one record per CDR3 protein. The repertoire holds 200,000 to 250,000 distinct CDR3 sequences, less than 35% seen once, with 3% to 4% in the top ten. Samples came from axillary lymph nodes draining the breast cancer. The source material was axillary lymph node tissue. Every receptor here comes from a female donor with breast cancer. Some clones in this sample may be carry-over from other donors' samples.

This clonotype was observed at least ten times. The rearrangement uses TRBV7-2 and TRBJ2-2; tentatively, D is TRBD1 or TRBD2 (6 bases each). The V gene's germline CDR1 is SGHTA and CDR2 FQGNSA. Trimming cost V 1 base and J 4 bases, with 16 bases left between them. The CDR3 length is 17 residues. CDR3 amino acids: CASSLVGGPLGTGELFF. CDR3 coding DNA: TGTGCCAGCAGCTTAGTTGGGGGGCCCCTCGGCACCGGGGAGCTGTTTTTT.

This clonotype was detected many times. This chain uses TRBV11-2 with TRBJ2-1; D possibly uses TRBD1 or TRBD2 (6 bases each). Germline assignment: CDR1 SGHAT and CDR2 FQNNGV. This CDR3 spans 12 amino acids. V was clipped by 0 bases and J by 15 bases, with 12 bases between them. The CDR3 reads CASSLDWGAGFF. CDR3 bases: TGTGCCAGCAGCTTAGATTGGGGGGCCGGGTTCTTC.

The sample holds many counts of this clonotype. The rearrangement uses TRBV5-6 and TRBJ1-6; D not resolved. The CDR3 is 16 residues long. In germline, CDR1 is SGHDT, CDR2 YYEEEE. V lost 0 bases and J lost 0, with 7 bases in between. The CDR3 nucleotides are TGTGCCAGCAGCTTGGAGAGTAGCTCCTATAATTCACCCCTCCACTTT. Its protein product is CASSLESSSYNSPLHF.

This clonotype was detected many times. The chain carries TRBV2 and TRBJ2-5; 10 bases align to TRBD2. Germline values: CDR1 SNHLY, CDR2 FYNNEI. The V gene end was trimmed by 2 bases and the J gene end by 6 bases; junction bases not matched to a gene: 9. This CDR3 contains 16 residues. For the CDR3, the DNA is TGTGCCAGCAGTGAAACTAGCGGGGAGGGTTTACAGACCCAGTACTTC. This encodes CASSETSGEGLQTQYF.

This clonotype was found many times. CDR3 bases: TGCGCCAGCAGCTTGGTGGGGGGACAGCCAAATGAAAAACTGTTTTTT. This encodes CASSLVGGQPNEKLFF. The chain links TRBV5-1 to TRBJ1-4; 7 bases agree with TRBD1. Looked up from germline, CDR1 is SGHRS and CDR2 is YFSETQ. V shed 0 bases and J 5 bases; nucleotides not matched to a gene: 7. CDR3 size: 16 residues.

The chain uses TRBV18 and TRBJ1-2, with no clear D. With 2 bases removed from V and 2 bases from J, the gap between germline ends came to 9 bases. The CDR3 is 14 residues long. Germline CDR1 and CDR2: KGHSH and LQKENI. The CDR3 region has the DNA TGTGCCAGCTCACCAACGGGGTGGAACTATGGCTACACCTTC. It encodes CASSPTGWNYGYTF.

This clonotype was observed many times. This chain joins TRBV6-1 and TRBJ1-3; TRBD1 matches 8 bases. The CDR3 has 15 residues. J gave up 0 bases and V 7 bases, and 5 bases lay outside the gene matches. CDR1 MNHNS and CDR2 SASEGT come from the germline V gene. This CDR3 reads CASKGQATSGNTIYF. The CDR3 DNA sequence: TGTGCCAGCAAGGGACAGGCGACCTCTGGAAACACCATATATTTT.

The chain employs TRBV15 and TRBJ2-7; 8 bases match TRBD2. Germline loops: CDR1 LNHNV, CDR2 YYDKDF (reference sequence). The V gene end was trimmed by 3 bases and the J gene end by 5 bases; junction bases not matched to a gene: 12. The CDR3 extends over 16 amino acids. CDR3 sequence (DNA): TGTGCCACCAGCAGTCCCTCATTCAGCGGGGGCCACGAGCAGTACTTC. Amino acids: CATSSPSFSGGHEQYF. Together with reference TRBV15 and TRBJ2-7, the CDR3 gives the full variable domain: DAMVIQNPRYQVTQFGKPVTLSCSQTLNHNVMYWYQQKSSQAPKLLFHYYDKDFNNEADTPDNFQSRRPNTSFCFLDIRSPGLGDTAMYLCATSSPSFSGGHEQYFGPGTRLTVT.

The CDR3 DNA is TGTGCCAGCAGTTTCCGGGACAGATTACCGGATACGCAGTATTTT. Its protein is CASSFRDRLPDTQYF. The chain joins TRBV27 to TRBJ2-3; 7 positions agree with TRBD1. Per germline, CDR1 MNHEY and CDR2 SMNVEV (reference sequence). The CDR3 loop spans 15 amino acids. Unmatched junction bases numbered 9, after V lost 3 bases and J lost 6 bases.

This chain links TRBV29-1 with TRBJ1-2; the match to TRBD1 covers 10 bases. Germline CDR1 reads SQVTM; CDR2 reads ANQGSEA. V lost 6 bases and J lost 8; bases outside the gene matches: 9. The CDR3 is made up of 13 amino acids. The CDR3 coding sequence is TGCAGCGTCCTGACCGGGACAGGGGTGGGCTACACCTTC. Residues: CSVLTGTGVGYTF.

The chain couples TRBV15 to TRBJ1-4; TRBD1 matches at 9 bases. J gave up 8 bases and V 4 bases, and 5 bases lay outside the gene matches. This CDR3 is built from 14 residues. Germline values: CDR1 LNHNV, CDR2 YYDKDF (reference sequence). The CDR3 nucleotides read TGTGCCACCAGCAAGACAGGGGGGGAAGAAAAACTGTTTTTT. Amino acids: CATSKTGGEEKLFF. Full variable domain (rest looked up from reference TRBV15 and TRBJ1-4): DAMVIQNPRYQVTQFGKPVTLSCSQTLNHNVMYWYQQKSSQAPKLLFHYYDKDFNNEADTPDNFQSRRPNTSFCFLDIRSPGLGDTAMYLCATSKTGGEEKLFFGSGTQLSVL.

This clonotype was found a few times. A much larger clone differs by one base, so this may be a read error. The chain uses TRBV6-6 and TRBJ2-7; possibly TRBD1 for D (6 bases). The germline gives CDR1 MNHNY, CDR2 SVGAGI (reference sequence). V lost 5 bases and J 0 bases, leaving 17 bases between the germline ends. This CDR3 region has 16 residues. DNA of the CDR3: TGTGCCAGCAGTGAGTCGCGACAGGCAAGCTCCTACGAGCAGTACTTC. This encodes CASSESRQASSYEQYF.

The chain couples TRBV5-1 to TRBJ1-4; D perhaps matches TRBD1 (6 bases). Germline CDR1 reads SGHRS; CDR2 reads YFSETQ. This CDR3 is built from 15 residues. Trimming shortened V by 4 bases and J by 5 bases, and 15 bases separated the two germline ends. The chain's CDR3 is CASSLGDMKNEKLFF. CDR3 nucleotide sequence: TGCGCCAGCAGCCTAGGGGACATGAAGAATGAAAAACTGTTTTTT.

V usage is TRBV6-5 and J usage is TRBJ2-7; 12 bases match TRBD2. V shed 9 bases, J shed 3 bases, and the junction held 9 bases outside the gene matches. Germline CDR1 and CDR2: MNHEY and SVGAGI. There are 15 residues in the CDR3. The CDR3 protein is CARRLAGEVFYEQYF. The CDR3 bases are TGTGCCAGAAGACTAGCGGGAGAGGTCTTCTACGAGCAGTACTTC.

This rearrangement joins TRBV10-1 to TRBJ2-3, with D hard to call. V lost 8 bases and J lost 6, with 3 bases in between. CDR1 and CDR2 from the germline V gene are WNHNN and SYGVQD (reference sequence). The CDR3 length is 9 residues. CDR3 sequence (DNA): TGCGCCAGCCAGGATACGCAGTATTTT. Its translation is CASQDTQYF.

The table lists this clonotype with many counts. The CDR3: CASSQRLAGTDTQYF. CDR3 DNA: TGCGCCAGCAGCCAAAGACTAGCAGGCACAGATACGCAGTATTTT. The J gene is TRBJ2-3, the V gene TRBV4-1; TRBD2 matches 7 bases. Germline lookup yields CDR1 MGHRA and CDR2 YSYEKL. The CDR3 consists of 15 residues. With V trimmed by 2 bases and J by 1 base, 3 bases remained unmatched.

This clonotype has ten or more counts. The rearrangement uses TRBV4-1 and TRBJ2-3, with 16 positions matching TRBD2. J lost 1 base, V lost 0 bases, and 7 bases had no gene match. Germline V gene data show CDR1 as MGHRA and CDR2 as YSYEKL. This CDR3 has 20 amino acids. CDR3 DNA sequence: TGCGCCAGCAGCCAAGATAAGGGACTAGCGGGAGGGCCGCGCACAGATACGCAGTATTTT. Its protein is CASSQDKGLAGGPRTDTQYF.